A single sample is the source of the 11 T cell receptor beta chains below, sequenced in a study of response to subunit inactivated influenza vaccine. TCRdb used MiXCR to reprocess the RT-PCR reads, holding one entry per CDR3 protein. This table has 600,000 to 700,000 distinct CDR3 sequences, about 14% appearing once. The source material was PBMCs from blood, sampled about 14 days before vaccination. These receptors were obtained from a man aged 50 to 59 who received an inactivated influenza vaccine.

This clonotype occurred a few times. CDR3 region: CASRPFQGANSPLHF. The DNA of the CDR3 is TGTGCCAGCAGGCCCTTCCAGGGGGCGAATTCACCCCTCCACTTT. V is TRBV27 and J is TRBJ1-6, with 8 bases fitting TRBD1. This CDR3 is built from 15 residues. Per the germline V gene, CDR1 is MNHEY and CDR2 is SMNVEV (reference sequence). Unmatched junction bases numbered 8, after V lost 6 bases and J lost 7 bases.

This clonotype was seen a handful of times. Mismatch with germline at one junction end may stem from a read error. Here the CDR3 reads CASRNREEKPQF. Here the CDR3 DNA reads TGTGCCAGCAGAAACAGGGAAGAGAAACCCCAATTT. The chain couples TRBV2 to TRBJ1-1; perhaps TRBD1 as D (6 bases). Looked up from germline, CDR1 is SNHLY and CDR2 is FYNNEI. This CDR3 comprises 12 residues.

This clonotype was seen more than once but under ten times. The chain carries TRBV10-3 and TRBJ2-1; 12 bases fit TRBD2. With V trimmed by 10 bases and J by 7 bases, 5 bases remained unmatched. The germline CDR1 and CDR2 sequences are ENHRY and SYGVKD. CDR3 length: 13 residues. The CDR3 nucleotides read TGTGCCACCTCCGGGACTAGCGGGAATGAGCAGTTCTTC. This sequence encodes CATSGTSGNEQFF.

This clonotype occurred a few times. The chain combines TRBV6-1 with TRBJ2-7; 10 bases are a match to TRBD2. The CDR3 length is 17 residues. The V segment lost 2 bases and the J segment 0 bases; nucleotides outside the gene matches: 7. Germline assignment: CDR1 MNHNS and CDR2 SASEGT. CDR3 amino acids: CASSESSGRSSSYEQYF. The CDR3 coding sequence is TGTGCCAGCAGTGAAAGTAGCGGGAGGTCGAGCTCCTACGAGCAGTACTTC.

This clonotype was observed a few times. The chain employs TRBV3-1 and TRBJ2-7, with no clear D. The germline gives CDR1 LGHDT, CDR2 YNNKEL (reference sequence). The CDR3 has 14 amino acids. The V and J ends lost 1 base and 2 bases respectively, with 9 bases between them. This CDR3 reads CASSQGRVAYEQYF. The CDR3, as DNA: TGTGCCAGCAGCCAAGGACGGGTAGCCTACGAGCAGTACTTC.

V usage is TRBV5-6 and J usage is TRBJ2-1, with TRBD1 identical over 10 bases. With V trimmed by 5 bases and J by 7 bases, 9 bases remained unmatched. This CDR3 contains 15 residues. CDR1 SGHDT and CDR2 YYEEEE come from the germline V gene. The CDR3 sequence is CASSSGQGVRNEQFF. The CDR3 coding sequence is TGTGCCAGCAGTTCAGGACAGGGGGTACGTAATGAGCAGTTCTTC.

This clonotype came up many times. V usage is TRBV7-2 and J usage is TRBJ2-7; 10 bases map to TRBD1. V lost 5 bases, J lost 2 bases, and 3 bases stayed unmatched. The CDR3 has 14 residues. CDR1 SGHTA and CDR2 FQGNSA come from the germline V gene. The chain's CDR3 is CASSPGTGAYEQYF. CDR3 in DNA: TGTGCCAGCAGCCCCGGGACAGGGGCCTACGAGCAGTACTTC.

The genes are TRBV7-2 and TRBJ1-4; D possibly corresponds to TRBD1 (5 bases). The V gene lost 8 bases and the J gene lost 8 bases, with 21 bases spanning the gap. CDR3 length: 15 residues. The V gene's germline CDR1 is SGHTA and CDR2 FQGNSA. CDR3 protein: CASRLARAGREKLFF. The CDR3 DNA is TGTGCCAGCCGCCTAGCAAGGGCGGGGCGAGAAAAACTGTTTTTT.

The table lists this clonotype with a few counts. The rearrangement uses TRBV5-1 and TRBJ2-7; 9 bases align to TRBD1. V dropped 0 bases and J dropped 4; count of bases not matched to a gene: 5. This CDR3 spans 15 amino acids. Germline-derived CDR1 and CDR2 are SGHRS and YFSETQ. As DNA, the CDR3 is TGCGCCAGCAGCTTGGAGGAGACAGGGGGTTACGAGCAGTACTTC. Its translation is CASSLEETGGYEQYF. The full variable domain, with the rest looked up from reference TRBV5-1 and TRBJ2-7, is KAGVTQTPRYLIKTRGQQVTLSCSPISGHRSVSWYQQTPGQGLQFLFEYFSETQRNKGNFPGRFSGRQFSNSRSEMNVSTLELGDSALYLCASSLEETGGYEQYFGPGTRLTVT.

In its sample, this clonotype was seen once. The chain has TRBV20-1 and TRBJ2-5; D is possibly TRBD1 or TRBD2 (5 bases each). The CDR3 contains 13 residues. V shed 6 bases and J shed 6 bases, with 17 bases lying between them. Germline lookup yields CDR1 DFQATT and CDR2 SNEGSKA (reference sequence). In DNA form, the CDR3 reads TGCAGTGCACCTGGGACGGCCGGAAAGACCCAGTACTTC. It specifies CSAPGTAGKTQYF.

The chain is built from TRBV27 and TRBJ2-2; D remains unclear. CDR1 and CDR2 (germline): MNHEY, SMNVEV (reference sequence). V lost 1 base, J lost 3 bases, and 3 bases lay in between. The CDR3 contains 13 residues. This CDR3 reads CASSLYDTGELFF. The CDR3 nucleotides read TGTGCCAGCAGTTTATACGACACCGGGGAGCTGTTTTTT.